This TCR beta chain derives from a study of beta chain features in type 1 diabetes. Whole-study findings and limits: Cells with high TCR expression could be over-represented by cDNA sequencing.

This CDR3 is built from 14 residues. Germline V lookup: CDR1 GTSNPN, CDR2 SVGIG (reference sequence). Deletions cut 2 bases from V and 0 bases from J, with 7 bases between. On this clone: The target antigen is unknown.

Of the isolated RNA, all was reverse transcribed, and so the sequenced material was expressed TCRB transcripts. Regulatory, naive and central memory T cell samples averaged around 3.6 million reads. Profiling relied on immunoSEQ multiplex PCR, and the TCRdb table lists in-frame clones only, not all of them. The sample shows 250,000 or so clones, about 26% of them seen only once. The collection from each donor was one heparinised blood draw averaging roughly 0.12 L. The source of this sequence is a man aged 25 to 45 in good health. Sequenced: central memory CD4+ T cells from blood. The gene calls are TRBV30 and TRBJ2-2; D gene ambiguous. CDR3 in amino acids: CAWSLWTNTGELFF. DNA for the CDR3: TGTGCCTGGAGTCTTTGGACGAACACCGGGGAGCTGTTTTTT.